Following are 14 T cell receptor beta chains from one sample sequenced in a study of cytomegalovirus exposure and HLA in healthy donors. Primers included in the PCR were 60 Vbeta and 13 Jbeta primers. The table came from immunoSEQ multiplex PCR; TCRdb's copy has only in-frame clones and leaves some out. The sample holds about 120,000 clones; about 86% are singletons and the top ten take roughly 3.9%. Sequenced material: PBMCs. All receptors come from a woman between 25 and 40 years old in good health and CMV-seronegative.

The CDR3 sequence is CASTPGQGFPSTDTQYF. The CDR3 DNA reads TGTGCCAGTACCCCGGGACAGGGATTCCCTAGCACAGATACGCAGTATTTT. This chain joins TRBV19 and TRBJ2-3, with 9 bases fitting TRBD1. The germline V gene has CDR1 LNHDA and CDR2 SQIVND (reference sequence). V gave up 7 bases and J gave up 0 bases; unmatched junction bases: 11. The CDR3 length is 17 residues.

V usage is TRBV5-1 and J usage is TRBJ2-1; TRBD2 matches 13 bases. The junction had 8 bases not matched to a gene; V was cut back by 4 bases and J by 4 bases. Germline CDR1 reads SGHRS; CDR2 reads YFSETQ. The CDR3 has 17 amino acids. The CDR3 reads CASSVGLAGMGYNEQFF. For the CDR3, the DNA is TGCGCCAGCAGCGTGGGACTAGCGGGAATGGGGTACAATGAGCAGTTCTTC.

The CDR3 loop reads CASSTKGREIIPDTQYF. The CDR3 DNA reads TGTGCCAGCAGCACTAAGGGGCGGGAGATAATTCCAGATACGCAGTATTTT. The V gene is TRBV7-2, the J gene TRBJ2-3, with TRBD2 matching 7 bases. V lost 5 bases to trimming and J lost 4 bases; unmatched junction nucleotides: 15. This CDR3 comprises 17 residues. CDR1 and CDR2 (germline): SGHTA, FQGNSA.

This chain links TRBV19 with TRBJ2-7; 9 bases align to TRBD1. The J segment lost 2 bases and the V segment lost 5 bases, leaving 13 bases of the junction unmatched. Germline CDR1 and CDR2: LNHDA and SQIVND (reference sequence). This CDR3 is 17 amino acids long. CDR3 nucleotide sequence: TGTGCCAGTAGTTCGAGAACCGGGACAGGGTTTACCTACGAGCAGTACTTC. Translated, it gives CASSSRTGTGFTYEQYF.

This chain uses TRBV5-1 with TRBJ1-3; no clear D gene. The germline CDR1 and CDR2 sequences are SGHRS and YFSETQ. V was clipped by 0 bases and J by 4 bases, with 8 bases between them. The CDR3 extends over 14 amino acids. The CDR3 here is CASSLDMVGNTIYF. DNA for the CDR3: TGCGCCAGCAGCTTGGACATGGTGGGAAACACCATATATTTT. Together with reference TRBV5-1 and TRBJ1-3, the CDR3 gives the full variable domain: KAGVTQTPRYLIKTRGQQVTLSCSPISGHRSVSWYQQTPGQGLQFLFEYFSETQRNKGNFPGRFSGRQFSNSRSEMNVSTLELGDSALYLCASSLDMVGNTIYFGEGSWLTVV.

This clone was observed a handful of times. The chain is built from TRBV28 and TRBJ2-1, with 16 bases fitting TRBD2. Germline CDR1 is MDHEN and CDR2 is SYDVKM. V dropped 6 bases and J dropped 6; count of bases not matched to a gene: 11. This CDR3 has 18 amino acids. The CDR3 DNA follows: TGTGCCAGCAGGCCACGAGGGACTAGCGGGAGGGGAGGCAATGAGCAGTTCTTC. Translating gives CASRPRGTSGRGGNEQFF. The complete variable domain, with remaining parts taken from reference TRBV28 and TRBJ2-1, reads DVKVTQSSRYLVKRTGEKVFLECVQDMDHENMFWYRQDPGLGLRLIYFSYDVKMKEKGDIPEGYSVSREKKERFSLILESASTNQTSMYLCASRPRGTSGRGGNEQFFGPGTRLTVL.

The rearrangement joins TRBV18 to TRBJ1-5, with a tentative D call TRBD1 (6 bases). Germline values: CDR1 KGHSH, CDR2 LQKENI. Trimming pared 1 base from V and 5 bases from J, leaving 6 bases between. This CDR3 contains 13 residues. The CDR3 DNA follows: TGTGCCAGCTCACCACAGGGGGATCAGCCCCAGCATTTT. It encodes CASSPQGDQPQHF.

This sequence joins TRBV21-1 and TRBJ2-7; the DNA was not compared with TRBD2, the D call given in the table. TRBV21-1 is recorded as a pseudogene. The CDR3 is 11 amino acids. CDR3 nucleotide sequence: TGTGCCAGCAGCAAAGATAACGAGCAGTACTTC. Its translation is CASSKDNEQYF.

The CDR3 reads CARTGGSSSYEQYF. The CDR3 DNA follows: TGTGCCAGGACTGGCGGGAGCTCCTCCTACGAGCAGTACTTC. The J gene is TRBJ2-7, the V gene TRBV21-1; the listed D gene, TRBD2, was not tested against the DNA. TRBV21-1 is flagged as a pseudogene. The CDR3 extends over 14 amino acids.

This chain connects TRBV27 to TRBJ2-1; 11 bases are a match to TRBD2. The CDR3 is 15 amino acids. Germline V gene data show CDR1 as MNHEY and CDR2 as SMNVEV (reference sequence). Trimming at V came to 5 bases and at J to 5 bases, leaving 5 bases not matched to a gene. CDR3 DNA sequence: TGTGCCAGCAGTCCTCTAGCGGGAGGCCACAATGAGCAGTTCTTC. Its protein is CASSPLAGGHNEQFF.

This rearrangement joins TRBV27 to TRBJ2-7; 11 bases map to TRBD2. Germline CDR1 is MNHEY and CDR2 is SMNVEV (reference sequence). The V gene end was trimmed by 2 bases and the J gene end by 4 bases; junction bases not matched to a gene: 7. CDR3 size: 16 residues. DNA for the CDR3: TGTGCCAGCAGTTTAATAGCGGGAGGGTTGTCGTACGAGCAGTACTTC. It is translated as CASSLIAGGLSYEQYF.

This chain joins TRBV11-1 and TRBJ2-2; TRBD2 agrees at 14 bases. Trimming cost V 4 bases and J 5 bases; bases outside gene matches: 6. The V gene's germline CDR1 is SGHAT and CDR2 FQDESV (reference sequence). The CDR3 has 17 residues. In DNA, the CDR3 is TGTGCCAGCAGCTACGGACTAGCGGGAGGCTTTACCGGGGAGCTGTTTTTT. It is translated as CASSYGLAGGFTGELFF.

This chain joins TRBV7-3 and TRBJ2-7; 8 positions agree with TRBD2. Germline loops: CDR1 SGHTA, CDR2 FQGTGA. With V trimmed by 2 bases and J by 5 bases, 14 bases remained unmatched. CDR3 length: 17 amino acids. Here the CDR3 DNA reads TGTGCCAGCAGCTTAGCGGGACGGGAGCGGGAGTTAGACGAGCAGTACTTC. Translating it yields CASSLAGRERELDEQYF. Drawing the rest from reference TRBV7-3 and TRBJ2-7, the complete variable domain is GAGVSQTPSNKVTEKGKYVELRCDPISGHTALYWYRQSLGQGPEFLIYFQGTGAADDSGLPNDRFFAVRPEGSVSTLKIQRTERGDSAVYLCASSLAGRERELDEQYFGPGTRLTVT.

The gene calls are TRBV2 and TRBJ2-7, with 7 bases fitting TRBD2. Germline V CDR1 and CDR2: SNHLY, FYNNEI. V lost 4 bases, J lost 6 bases, and 15 bases stayed unmatched. There are 16 residues in the CDR3. The CDR3 loop is CASSATAGLAVSEQYF. In DNA, the CDR3 is TGTGCCAGCAGTGCAACTGCCGGGCTAGCGGTAAGCGAGCAGTACTTC.